These 18 T cell receptor beta chains came from one sample sequenced in a study of vaccination effects on CD4 cells after COVID-19. In the ViraFEST assay, antigen-specific CD4+ clonotypes were identified by expansion after peptide-pool stimulation. Culturing for roughly 10 days preceded CD4+ T cell isolation. This individual tested PCR-positive for SARS-CoV-2 infection between March and December 2020. Generated by immunoSEQ multiplex PCR, the TCRdb table keeps only in-frame clones and is missing some. This sample has tens of thousands of clones, with around three quarters found just once. Their recognized antigens are unknown. The sample consisted of CD4+ T cells from PBMCs cultured with HIV peptides, taken before COVID-19 vaccination. The subset here: HIV-1 Nef peptide pool negative control/reference culture. The receptor source for this set is a human donor who had a prior SARS-CoV-2 infection.

The chain combines TRBV2 with TRBJ2-3, with 7 positions matching TRBD2. The CDR3 covers 14 residues. Germline CDR1 and CDR2: SNHLY and FYNNEI. Germline trimming cut 6 bases from V and 3 bases from J; bases unmatched to any gene: 6. CDR3 sequence (DNA): TGTGCCAGCAGCGTACAGCGGGAAACAGATACGCAGTATTTT. Translating gives CASSVQRETDTQYF.

The V and J genes are TRBV19 and TRBJ2-1, with 11 bases matching TRBD1. This CDR3 has 18 residues. Per germline, CDR1 LNHDA and CDR2 SQIVND (reference sequence). The ends lost 4 bases at V and 6 bases at J; junction bases unmatched: 14. In DNA form, the CDR3 reads TGTGCCAGTAGTAGATCAAACCGTGGGACAGGGGGGTTCAATGAGCAGTTCTTC. Protein sequence: CASSRSNRGTGGFNEQFF.

The J gene is TRBJ1-5, the V gene TRBV7-9; no firm D call. The V end lost 2 bases, the J end lost 5 bases, and 13 bases lay between the germline ends. The germline V gene has CDR1 SEHNR and CDR2 FQNEAQ (reference sequence). The CDR3 sequence is 15 residues long. The CDR3 is CASSLLGGMDQPQHF. In DNA form, the CDR3 reads TGTGCCAGCAGCTTATTGGGAGGAATGGATCAGCCCCAGCATTTT.

The chain combines TRBV11-3 with TRBJ1-2, with 8 bases identical to TRBD1. The CDR3 runs 13 residues. J was trimmed by 8 bases and V by 4 bases; bases with no gene match: 6. The V gene's germline CDR1 is SGHNT and CDR2 YENEEA. In DNA form, the CDR3 reads TGTGCCAGCAGCTCCCAGGGGGCGCGGGGCTACACCTTC. Its protein product is CASSSQGARGYTF.

This chain uses TRBV5-4 with TRBJ2-7; D is unclear. CDR1 and CDR2 (germline): SGHNT, YYREEE (reference sequence). With 2 bases removed from V and 7 bases from J, the gap between germline ends came to 22 bases. The CDR3 is 16 amino acids. CDR3 region: CASSFGPSVSGQEQYF. The CDR3 coding sequence is TGTGCCAGCAGCTTTGGCCCGAGCGTCAGTGGTCAGGAGCAGTACTTC.

V usage is TRBV7-9 and J usage is TRBJ2-7; no firm D call. V was trimmed by 5 bases and J by 3 bases, leaving 14 bases between them. The CDR3 covers 14 residues. Germline CDR1 SEHNR, CDR2 FQNEAQ (reference sequence). CDR3 loop: CASSTLNGIYEQYF. The CDR3 DNA sequence: TGTGCCAGCAGCACCCTTAACGGAATCTACGAGCAGTACTTC.

The CDR3 here is CASSGLVGTETQYF. The CDR3, as DNA: TGTGCCAGCAGTGGGCTCGTTGGGACGGAGACCCAGTACTTC. The chain carries TRBV2 and TRBJ2-5, with D perhaps TRBD1 or TRBD2 (5 bases each). CDR1 is SNHLY and CDR2 is FYNNEI in the germline V gene. The V and J ends lost 4 bases and 5 bases respectively, with 14 bases between them. The CDR3 has 14 amino acids.

This clone was detected a few times. The rearrangement links TRBV7-3 to TRBJ2-7; TRBD2 agrees at 7 bases. Trimming removed 5 bases from V and 4 bases from J; junction bases left unmatched: 11. This CDR3 has 15 residues. The germline CDR1 and CDR2 sequences are SGHTA and FQGTGA. DNA of the CDR3: TGTGCCAGCAGCACGTATGGCGGGAGTGAGTACGAGCAGTACTTC. Amino acids: CASSTYGGSEYEQYF.

V and J are TRBV3-1 (or the pseudogene TRBV3-2) and TRBJ2-1; the D is unclear. V was pared by 0 bases and J by 0 bases, with 9 bases between. The CDR3 extends over 16 amino acids. CDR1 and CDR2 (germline): LGHDT, YNNKEL (reference sequence). CDR3 loop: CASSQDTVSSYNEQFF. For the CDR3, the DNA is TGTGCCAGCAGCCAAGATACCGTGAGCTCCTACAATGAGCAGTTCTTC.

The chain carries TRBV15 and TRBJ1-2, with unresolved D. V was cut by 0 bases and J by 0 bases, with 8 bases left in between. There are 15 residues in the CDR3. Germline loops: CDR1 LNHNV, CDR2 YYDKDF (reference sequence). CDR3 nucleotides: TGTGCCACCAGCAGAGATCGCGTCACTAACTATGGCTACACCTTC. It specifies CATSRDRVTNYGYTF. Looking up the rest from reference TRBV15 and TRBJ1-2 gives the full variable domain: DAMVIQNPRYQVTQFGKPVTLSCSQTLNHNVMYWYQQKSSQAPKLLFHYYDKDFNNEADTPDNFQSRRPNTSFCFLDIRSPGLGDTAMYLCATSRDRVTNYGYTFGSGTRLTVV.

V gene TRBV10-3 combines with J gene TRBJ2-3; D unresolved. The CDR3 covers 16 residues. Germline assignment: CDR1 ENHRY and CDR2 SYGVKD. Trimming took off 0 bases at V and 0 bases at J, with 10 bases between the two ends. The CDR3 DNA is TGTGCCATCAGTGAGTCGGGTTTCGCTAGCACAGATACGCAGTATTTT. It translates to CAISESGFASTDTQYF.

The chain carries TRBV9 and TRBJ2-7; D may be TRBD2 (6 bases). The CDR3 spans 14 residues. The germline V and J ends were trimmed by 0 bases and 7 bases, with 14 bases remaining between them. Germline CDR1 and CDR2: SGDLS and YYNGEE. The DNA of the CDR3 is TGTGCCAGCAGCGTAGATCCCCTAGGGAGGGAGCAGTACTTC. This encodes CASSVDPLGREQYF.

The chain has TRBV19 and TRBJ2-3, with 11 bases matching TRBD2. Trimming took 3 bases from V and 6 from J; bases not matched to a gene: 8. CDR1 is LNHDA, CDR2 SQIVND, per germline (reference sequence). This CDR3 is 16 amino acids long. Written as DNA, the CDR3 is TGTGCCAGTAGTATCGGCCTAGCGGGAGGATCCGATACGCAGTATTTT. Translation gives CASSIGLAGGSDTQYF.

V usage is TRBV5-4 and J usage is TRBJ2-2; D unresolved. Germline assignment: CDR1 SGHNT and CDR2 YYREEE (reference sequence). The CDR3 consists of 14 residues. V lost 4 bases to trimming and J lost 7 bases, with 14 bases between them. The CDR3 region is CASSEITPGGELFF. In nucleotides, the CDR3 is TGTGCCAGCAGCGAGATCACCCCGGGCGGGGAGCTGTTTTTT.

The chain combines TRBV15 with TRBJ1-2, with 8 bases fitting TRBD1. The CDR3 runs to 14 residues. V gave up 6 bases and J gave up 7 bases; unmatched junction bases: 10. The germline CDR1 and CDR2 sequences are LNHNV and YYDKDF (reference sequence). CDR3 bases: TGTGCCACCAGTAAGGGGCAGGGGGCGCTTGGCTACACCTTC. Its translation: CATSKGQGALGYTF.

The DNA of the CDR3 is TGTGCCAGCAGCCAAGTTGGAAACACCATATATTTT. Translated: CASSQVGNTIYF. V gene TRBV3-1 (or the pseudogene TRBV3-2) combines with J gene TRBJ1-3, with D unresolved. Trimming took off 1 base at V and 3 bases at J, with 1 base between the two ends. The CDR3 extends over 12 amino acids. Germline loops: CDR1 LGHDT, CDR2 YNNKEL (reference sequence).

This chain links TRBV3-1 (or the pseudogene TRBV3-2) with TRBJ1-4, with 8 bases lining up with TRBD1. The V gene's germline CDR1 is LGHDT and CDR2 YNNKEL (reference sequence). This CDR3 is 15 amino acids long. J lost 12 bases, V lost 0 bases, and 9 bases had no gene match. The CDR3 coding sequence is TGTGCCAGCAGCCAAGATCAATCCCTACAGGGGGAACTGTTTTTT. Translation gives CASSQDQSLQGELFF.

This clone occurred once. The chain joins TRBV18 to TRBJ2-7; D is possibly TRBD1 (5 bases). CDR3 length equals 15 residues. Trimming took off 1 base at V and 2 bases at J, with 12 bases between the two ends. From germline, CDR1 is KGHSH and CDR2 LQKENI. CDR3 nucleotide sequence: TGTGCCAGCTCACCACGCTCAGGGAATCCCTACGAGCAGTACTTC. As protein: CASSPRSGNPYEQYF. Variable domain in full (rest from reference TRBV18 and TRBJ2-7): NAGVMQNPRHLVRRRGQEARLRCSPMKGHSHVYWYRQLPEEGLKFMVYLQKENIIDESGMPKERFSAEFPKEGPSILRIQQVVRGDSAAYFCASSPRSGNPYEQYFGPGTRLTVT.